This T cell receptor (beta chain) was identified in a study of T cells after yellow fever vaccination. For the study at large: Any fraction with a low cell number was prepared using SMART-Seq v4 Ultra Low Input.

The CDR3 is 13 amino acids. With 6 bases removed from V and 6 bases from J, the gap between germline ends came to 14 bases. Germline values: CDR1 MNHEY, CDR2 SVGEGT. TCRdb analysed the 5' RACE reads with MiXCR anew, one entry per CDR3 protein. Of under 550,000 distinct CDR3 sequences in the sample, around a fifth are singletons; the top ten hold around 17%. This receptor was identified in a young man who received the YFV17D yellow fever vaccine. The rearrangement uses TRBV6-2 or TRBV6-3 and TRBJ1-1; D unresolved. Source: PBMCs, taken about 20 days after the first yellow fever vaccination. CDR3 nucleotide sequence: TGTGCCAGCAGCGGCGGGAGGGTCGCTGAAGCTTTCTTT. Translation: CASSGGRVAEAFF.